A selection of T cell receptor beta chains follows, all from one sample in a study of blood T cell repertoires in COVID-19. Assay: immunoSEQ multiplex PCR; the TCRdb copy retains only in-frame clones and omits some. The sample contains roughly 60,000 clones, about 88% of which appear only once. Source material: peripheral blood. These receptors were collected from a man in his 70s with acute or convalescent COVID-19. Each CDR3 is given with its conserved first and last residue. Fields, in order: J gene, clone size, D gene, V gene, CDR3 DNA, CDR3 protein. A D gene is named only where the DNA matches it firmly. Some rows have no size entry. The others give once, few or many, or a class for an expanded clone.

>TRBJ2-7|.|TRBD2|TRBV28
TGTGCCAGCAGCTCGGGGGGTCTAAACTCCTACGAGCAGTACTTC
CASSSGGLNSYEQYF
>TRBJ1-1|.|.|TRBV2
TGTGCCACCGGAGTGAACACTGAAGCTTTCTTT
CATGVNTEAFF
>TRBJ1-1|.|TRBD1|TRBV5-1
TGCGCCAGCAGCGTCCGGACAGGGGGTACTGAAGCTTTCTTT
CASSVRTGGTEAFF
>TRBJ2-5|.|.|TRBV19
TGTGCCAGTAGTAGGTTGGAGGGGCAAGAGACCCAGTACTTC
CASSRLEGQETQYF
>TRBJ2-2|few|.|TRBV7-3
TGTGCCAGCAGCCCCAGGGGATCCACCGGGGAGCTGTTTTTT
CASSPRGSTGELFF
>TRBJ2-7|.|TRBD1|TRBV2
TGTGCCACGCGACAGGGGGCTTACGAGCAGTACTTC
CATRQGAYEQYF
>TRBJ1-3|once|.|TRBV3-1/TRBV3-2
TGTGCCAGCAGCCCGCCGCGGGGTTCAGGAAACACCATATATTTT
CASSPPRGSGNTIYF
>TRBJ2-7|.|TRBD1|TRBV6-5
TGTGCCAGCAGTTCGACAGGGAGCGAGCAGTACTTC
CASSSTGSEQYF
>TRBJ2-5|.|TRBD1|TRBV3-1/TRBV3-2
TGTGCCAGCAGCCAAGGCGCGGTCCAGGGGGCGGAGACCCAGTACTTC
CASSQGAVQGAETQYF
>TRBJ1-2|.|.|TRBV27
TGTGCCAGCAGTTTACCCCTTTTCGGGATCCATGGCTACACCTTC
CASSLPLFGIHGYTF
>TRBJ2-7|.|TRBD1|TRBV19
TGTGCCAGTAGTAAGGGACAGGGATGGAGGGGCGAGCAGTACTTC
CASSKGQGWRGEQYF
>TRBJ1-6|.|.|TRBV7-2
TGTGCCAGCAGCCCAACGGTGCAGGCTCTTATAGGTGATAATTCACCCCTCCACTTT
CASSPTVQALIGDNSPLHF
>TRBJ2-2|few|TRBD2|TRBV7-9
TGTGCCAGCAGTGGACGGGAGGGTAGCACCGGGGAGCTGTTTTTT
CASSGREGSTGELFF
>TRBJ2-2|few|.|TRBV5-1
TGCGCCAGCAGCTCCGACGGGATATGGAGCGGGGAGCTGTTTTTT
CASSSDGIWSGELFF
>TRBJ2-7|.|TRBD1|TRBV7-7
TGTGCCAGCAGCGCCGGACAGGGGGCCTCCTACGAGCAGTACTTC
CASSAGQGASYEQYF
>TRBJ2-3|.|.|TRBV28
TGTGCCAGCAGCCCTCTGGGGGGTATGGTGGGAGATACGCAGTATTTT
CASSPLGGMVGDTQYF